The rows below give T cell receptor beta chains drawn from one sample of a study of cytomegalovirus exposure and HLA in healthy donors. Libraries were prepared by immunoSEQ multiplex PCR; TCRdb keeps only in-frame clonotypes and omits some of them. The sample gives around 120,000 clones, 80% of which show up once; 4% to 4.5% is in the top ten. Sequenced: PBMCs. The receptor set was obtained from a middle-aged woman in good health and CMV-seronegative. Both conserved end residues are part of each CDR3. D genes are given only for firm matches. Expanded clones are given a class, and other clones once, few, many or no size at all.

J	V	size	D	CDR3	DNA
TRBJ1-5	TRBV7-9	NA	TRBD1	CSSSSAGQGLHF	TGTTCCAGCAGCTCCGCGGGACAGGGCTTGCATTTT
TRBJ2-1	TRBV4-2	once	NA	CASSQDYEPDNEQFF	TGTGCCAGCAGCCAAGACTACGAGCCGGACAATGAGCAGTTCTTC
TRBJ1-1	TRBV29-1	once	NA	CSVRRGAREAFF	TGCAGCGTTCGGAGGGGAGCACGCGAAGCTTTCTTT
TRBJ2-7	TRBV14	few	NA	CARSQGLGQGGYEQYF	TGTGCCCGCAGCCAAGGATTGGGGCAGGGGGGCTACGAGCAGTACTTC
TRBJ2-7	TRBV27	NA	TRBD1	CASSLLLDRRYEQYF	TGTGCCAGCAGTTTACTTTTGGACAGGCGTTACGAGCAGTACTTC
TRBJ2-1	TRBV9	NA	NA	CASSLLSGYNEQFF	TGTGCCAGCAGCCTCCTCTCAGGGTACAATGAGCAGTTCTTC
TRBJ2-5	TRBV6-6	NA	TRBD2	CASNVAGETQYF	TGTGCCAGCAATGTAGCGGGAGAGACCCAGTACTTC
TRBJ2-5	TRBV5-1	few	NA	CASSLVGGETQYF	TGCGCCAGCAGCTTGGTAGGGGGTGAGACCCAGTACTTC
TRBJ1-5	TRBV28	NA	TRBD1	CASSSGQGPNQPQHF	TGTGCCAGCAGTTCTGGACAGGGCCCGAATCAGCCCCAGCATTTT
TRBJ2-2	TRBV7-2	NA	TRBD2	CASSLGLAETGELFF	TGTGCCAGCAGCTTGGGACTAGCAGAGACCGGGGAGCTGTTTTTT
TRBJ2-1	TRBV7-9	NA	TRBD1	CASSRAGGTEQFF	TGTGCCAGCAGCAGGGCAGGGGGCACTGAGCAGTTCTTC
TRBJ2-7	TRBV28	NA	NA	CASNRPGGAYEQYF	TGTGCCAGCAATCGGCCCGGGGGAGCCTACGAGCAGTACTTC
TRBJ1-2	TRBV6-6	few	TRBD1	CASSYSRDRVGYTF	TGTGCCAGCAGTTACTCGAGAGACAGGGTTGGCTACACCTTC